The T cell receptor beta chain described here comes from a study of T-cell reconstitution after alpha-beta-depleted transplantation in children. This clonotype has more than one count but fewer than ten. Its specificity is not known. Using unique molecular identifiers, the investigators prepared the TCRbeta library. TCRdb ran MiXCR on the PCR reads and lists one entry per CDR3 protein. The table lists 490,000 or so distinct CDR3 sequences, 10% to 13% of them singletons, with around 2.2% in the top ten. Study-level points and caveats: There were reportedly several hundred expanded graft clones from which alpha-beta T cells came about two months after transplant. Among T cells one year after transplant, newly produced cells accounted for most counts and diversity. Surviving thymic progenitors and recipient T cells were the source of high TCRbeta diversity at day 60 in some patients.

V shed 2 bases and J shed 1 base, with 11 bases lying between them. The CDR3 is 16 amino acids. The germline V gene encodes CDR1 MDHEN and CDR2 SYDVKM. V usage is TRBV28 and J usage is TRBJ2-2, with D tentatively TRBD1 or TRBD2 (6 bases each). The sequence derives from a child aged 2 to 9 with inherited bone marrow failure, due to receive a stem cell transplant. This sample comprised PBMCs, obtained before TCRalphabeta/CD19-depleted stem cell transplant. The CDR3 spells CASSLLGGRNTGELFF. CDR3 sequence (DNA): TGTGCCAGCAGTTTACTGGGGGGCCGGAACACCGGGGAGCTGTTTTTT.